The 29 T cell receptor beta chains below come from one sample, sequenced in a study of blood T cell repertoires in COVID-19. Libraries were prepared by immunoSEQ multiplex PCR; TCRdb keeps only in-frame clonotypes and omits some of them. Of 150,000 to 200,000 clones listed, about 80% are singletons. The source material was peripheral blood. These receptor sequences come from a man aged 65-85 years with active or convalescent COVID-19.

This chain links TRBV6-2 or TRBV6-3 with TRBJ2-3, with 14 bases fitting TRBD2. Germline assignment: CDR1 MNHEY and CDR2 SVGEGT. Trimming cost V 4 bases and J 5 bases; bases outside gene matches: 2. The CDR3 length is 15 residues. In nucleotides, the CDR3 is TGTGCCAGCAGTTTCGGACTAGCGGGAGGAGATACGCAGTATTTT. It encodes CASSFGLAGGDTQYF.

This clone was picked up a small number of times. Additional DNA sequences in this sample encode the identical CDR3. The chain joins TRBV5-1 to TRBJ1-2; D gene unclear. The CDR3 consists of 13 residues. Germline lookup yields CDR1 SGHRS and CDR2 YFSETQ. V lost 3 bases to trimming and J lost 2 bases, with 8 bases between them. The CDR3 DNA is TGCGCCAGCAGCTCGACTGAGAACTATGGCTACACCTTC. Its protein is CASSSTENYGYTF.

The count of this clone is one. This sequence joins TRBV18 and TRBJ1-1; D gene uncertain. V was clipped by 2 bases and J by 4 bases, with 8 bases between them. The CDR3 sequence is 13 residues long. Germline V gene sequence: CDR1 KGHSH, CDR2 LQKENI. CDR3 sequence: CASSPGELTEAFF. The DNA of the CDR3 is TGTGCCAGCTCACCAGGAGAACTCACTGAAGCTTTCTTT.

This clone was observed a few times. The chain combines TRBV11-2 with TRBJ2-7, with D possibly matching TRBD1 (5 bases). Germline V lookup: CDR1 SGHAT, CDR2 FQNNGV. There are 11 residues in the CDR3. Trimming removed 5 bases at V and 9 bases at J, with 11 bases between. CDR3 residues: CASSQGIVQYF. DNA of the CDR3: TGTGCCAGCAGCCAGGGTATCGTGCAGTACTTC.

The gene calls are TRBV6-5 and TRBJ1-1; D unresolved. The V and J ends lost 6 bases and 5 bases respectively, with 16 bases between them. This CDR3 spans 14 amino acids. The V gene's germline CDR1 is MNHEY and CDR2 SVGAGI. CDR3 region: CASRLGITGTEAFF. The CDR3 nucleotides read TGTGCCAGCAGACTAGGGATAACTGGTACTGAAGCTTTCTTT.

The chain couples TRBV27 to TRBJ1-2; D is unresolved. The V gene lost 5 bases and the J gene lost 7 bases, with 23 bases spanning the gap. CDR3 length: 16 amino acids. Germline CDR1 MNHEY, CDR2 SMNVEV (reference sequence). The CDR3 protein is CASSPSGSVSHSGYTF. The CDR3 region has the DNA TGTGCCAGCAGTCCATCGGGGTCAGTTTCACATTCTGGCTACACCTTC.

This clone came up once. The chain recombines TRBV19 with TRBJ1-1, with 7 bases fitting TRBD1. The CDR3 has 16 amino acids. V shed 3 bases, J shed 4 bases, and the junction held 11 bases outside the gene matches. The germline V gene encodes CDR1 LNHDA and CDR2 SQIVND (reference sequence). This CDR3 is CASSMDRTTRGTEAFF. The CDR3 DNA is TGTGCCAGTAGTATGGACAGGACGACGCGGGGCACTGAAGCTTTCTTT.

The rearrangement links TRBV5-5 to TRBJ1-2; D call uncertain. Trimming left V 0 bases short and J 4 bases short, with 10 bases between. CDR3 length: 14 residues. Germline V gene sequence: CDR1 SGHKS, CDR2 YYEKEE (reference sequence). The CDR3 bases are TGTGCCAGCAGCTTGGCATCAGATGCCTATGGCTACACCTTC. It is translated as CASSLASDAYGYTF.

The chain has TRBV2 and TRBJ2-7, with 8 bases that match TRBD1. Germline CDR1 is SNHLY and CDR2 is FYNNEI. The ends lost 10 bases at V and 4 bases at J; junction bases unmatched: 6. This CDR3 is built from 12 residues. CDR3 in DNA: TGTGCCACCAGAGACAGGGGTTACGAGCAGTACTTC. Its translation: CATRDRGYEQYF.

The chain is built from TRBV30 and TRBJ2-3; D may be TRBD1 (5 bases). The CDR3 sequence is 14 residues long. Germline V CDR1 and CDR2: GTSNPN, SVGIG (reference sequence). Trimming stripped 1 base from V and 2 bases from J, with 10 bases between. The CDR3 DNA reads TGTGCCTGGAGTGACCAGGGTCTCACAGATACGCAGTATTTT. Amino acid sequence: CAWSDQGLTDTQYF. The variable domain in full, with the rest retrieved from reference TRBV30 and TRBJ2-3, is SQTIHQWPATLVQPVGSPLSLECTVEGTSNPNLYWYRQAAGRGLQLLFYSVGIGQISSEVPQNLSASRPQDRQFILSSKKLLLSDSGFYLCAWSDQGLTDTQYFGPGTRLTVL.

This chain joins TRBV12-3 or TRBV12-4 and TRBJ1-2; D not resolved. The CDR3 covers 13 residues. V was cut by 1 base and J by 8 bases, with 11 bases left in between. DNA for the CDR3: TGTGCCAGCAGTTTAGTGAGGGTTGGAGGCTACACCTTC. Protein sequence: CASSLVRVGGYTF.

The count of this clone is one. The chain is built from TRBV6-1 and TRBJ1-1, with D tentatively TRBD1 (5 bases). Germline loops: CDR1 MNHNS, CDR2 SASEGT. CDR3 length equals 14 residues. V shed 3 bases and J shed 6 bases, with 14 bases lying between them. The CDR3 protein is CASSDREGRAEAFF. CDR3 DNA: TGTGCCAGCAGTGACAGGGAAGGTCGGGCTGAAGCTTTCTTT.

The chain uses TRBV5-1 and TRBJ2-1; D perhaps matches TRBD2 (5 bases). This CDR3 is 19 amino acids long. V lost 0 bases and J lost 1, with 20 bases in between. Germline V gives CDR1 SGHRS, CDR2 YFSETQ. The CDR3 protein is CASSLAGNSDSPSYNEQFF. The CDR3 DNA follows: TGCGCCAGCAGCTTGGCCGGGAACTCCGATTCACCTTCCTACAATGAGCAGTTCTTC.

This clone came up once. The J gene is TRBJ1-5, the V gene TRBV11-2, with a weak D call TRBD1 (5 bases). The germline CDR1 and CDR2 sequences are SGHAT and FQNNGV. V lost 1 base to trimming and J lost 4 bases, with 17 bases between them. This CDR3 spans 17 amino acids. The CDR3 bases are TGTGCCAGCAGCTTAGGGATCTTGGGGGGACGGAATCAGCCCCAGCATTTT. It yields the protein CASSLGILGGRNQPQHF.

J is TRBJ2-5 and V is TRBV6-1; weak D call: TRBD2 (5 bases). V dropped 0 bases and J dropped 5 bases, with 13 bases sitting between them. The CDR3 sequence is 15 residues long. Germline CDR1 MNHNS, CDR2 SASEGT. CDR3 nucleotides: TGTGCCAGCAGTGAAGCCCACCGGGATTCCGAGACCCAGTACTTC. Amino acids: CASSEAHRDSETQYF.

A few counts support this clone. The chain employs TRBV6-5 and TRBJ1-6; no reliable D call. Germline loops: CDR1 MNHEY, CDR2 SVGAGI. This CDR3 has 13 residues. Trimming shortened V by 5 bases and J by 6 bases, and 8 bases separated the two germline ends. The CDR3 sequence is CASSSDSNSPLHF. In DNA, the CDR3 is TGTGCCAGCAGTAGTGATAGTAATTCACCCCTCCACTTT.

This chain joins TRBV30 and TRBJ1-2, with a tentative D call TRBD1 (6 bases). Between the trimmed V and J ends, which lost 1 base and 7 bases, there was a span of 10 bases. The CDR3 runs 12 residues. Germline V CDR1 and CDR2: GTSNPN, SVGIG (reference sequence). The CDR3 here is CAWSGTVGGYTF. DNA of the CDR3: TGTGCCTGGAGTGGGACAGTTGGTGGCTACACCTTC.

V gene TRBV4-1 combines with J gene TRBJ1-2; D not certain. CDR3 length: 14 amino acids. Per germline, CDR1 MGHRA and CDR2 YSYEKL. V was clipped by 3 bases and J by 0 bases, with 8 bases between them. This CDR3 reads CASSQRATNYGYTF. The DNA for the CDR3 is TGCGCCAGCAGCCAGAGAGCAACTAACTATGGCTACACCTTC.

This clone appeared a single time. The V call is TRBV9, the J call TRBJ2-7; 14 bases match TRBD2. Looked up from germline, CDR1 is SGDLS and CDR2 is YYNGEE. This CDR3 spans 17 amino acids. Unmatched junction bases numbered 4, after V lost 0 bases and J lost 2 bases. The CDR3 loop reads CASSVGLAGGPAYEQYF. CDR3 DNA: TGTGCCAGCAGCGTAGGACTAGCGGGAGGGCCTGCCTACGAGCAGTACTTC.

This chain uses TRBV6-1 with TRBJ2-3; 9 bases map to TRBD2. The CDR3 has 16 amino acids. Germline CDR1 reads MNHNS; CDR2 reads SASEGT. The V and J ends lost 2 bases and 2 bases, in that order; junction bases with no gene match: 5. The CDR3 nucleotides are TGTGCCAGCAGTGAACTGCCTAGCGGGATCACAGATACGCAGTATTTT. This encodes CASSELPSGITDTQYF.

The V and J genes are TRBV5-1 and TRBJ1-4; 7 positions agree with TRBD1. The CDR3 is 20 residues long. CDR1 and CDR2 (germline): SGHRS, YFSETQ. Losses at the gene ends were 0 bases for V and 0 bases for J; bases not matched to a gene: 14. The CDR3 nucleotides are TGCGCCAGCAGCTTGGAGGTACCCGGGACAGCCACTGCAACTAATGAAAAACTGTTTTTT. The encoded protein is CASSLEVPGTATATNEKLFF.

The rearrangement links TRBV6-1 to TRBJ1-6, with D possibly being TRBD1 (5 bases). Germline V gene data show CDR1 as MNHNS and CDR2 as SASEGT. The CDR3 spans 15 residues. Trimming removed 0 bases from V and 9 bases from J, with 12 bases in between. The CDR3 bases are TGTGCCAGCAGTGAAGCTCTAGGGGTTGCTTCACCCCTCCACTTT. This sequence encodes CASSEALGVASPLHF.

The gene calls are TRBV25-1 and TRBJ1-1, with D possibly TRBD1 on 6 matching bases. CDR1 is MGHDK, CDR2 SYGVNS, per germline. Deletions cut 6 bases from V and 3 bases from J, with 14 bases between. The CDR3 is 14 amino acids. The CDR3 here is CASRLQGRDTEAFF. CDR3 sequence (DNA): TGTGCCAGCAGATTACAGGGTCGGGACACTGAAGCTTTCTTT.

This clone was seen a handful of times. The chain has TRBV2 and TRBJ1-6; D might be TRBD1 (6 bases). Trimming shortened V by 6 bases and J by 4 bases, and 16 bases separated the two germline ends. CDR1 SNHLY and CDR2 FYNNEI come from the germline V gene. The CDR3 has 16 residues. DNA of the CDR3: TGTGCCAGCAGGAAGCACCGGACAGTTTATAATTCACCCCTCCACTTT. Residues: CASRKHRTVYNSPLHF.

The table lists this clone with a count of one. The rearrangement uses TRBV7-2 and TRBJ1-4; TRBD1 aligns across 8 bases. CDR1 and CDR2 (germline): SGHTA, FQGNSA. This CDR3 has 17 amino acids. Losses at the gene ends were 5 bases for V and 0 bases for J; bases not matched to a gene: 8. The CDR3 DNA reads as TGTGCCAGCAGCCTCCGGGACAGGCCCGCAACTAATGAAAAACTGTTTTTT. Translating it yields CASSLRDRPATNEKLFF. The full variable domain, rest sourced from reference TRBV7-2 and TRBJ1-4, is GAGVSQSPSNKVTEKGKDVELRCDPISGHTALYWYRQSLGQGLEFLIYFQGNSAPDKSGLPSDRFSAERTGGSVSTLTIQRTQQEDSAVYLCASSLRDRPATNEKLFFGSGTQLSVL.

V usage is TRBV6-5 and J usage is TRBJ2-1, with 10 bases aligning to TRBD2. The CDR3 has 15 residues. The V segment lost 6 bases and the J segment 2 bases; nucleotides outside the gene matches: 4. CDR1 MNHEY and CDR2 SVGAGI come from the germline V gene. The CDR3 coding sequence is TGTGCCAGCAGGGAGCGGGGGGGTGCCTACAATGAGCAGTTCTTC. Its translation: CASRERGGAYNEQFF.

This chain links TRBV2 with TRBJ2-7; no firm D call. Germline loops: CDR1 SNHLY, CDR2 FYNNEI. V lost 6 bases and J lost 4, with 4 bases in between. The CDR3 sequence is 10 residues long. Here the CDR3 reads CASSKYEQYF. The CDR3 nucleotides are TGTGCCAGCAGCAAATACGAGCAGTACTTC.

This chain uses TRBV9 with TRBJ1-4, with 7 bases matching TRBD1. This CDR3 has 15 residues. Trimming at V came to 4 bases and at J to 7 bases, leaving 10 bases not matched to a gene. From germline, CDR1 is SGDLS and CDR2 YYNGEE. The CDR3 bases are TGTGCCAGCAGCTCCCCGGGACAGAACCCTGAAAAACTGTTTTTT. Translated: CASSSPGQNPEKLFF.

The rearrangement links TRBV4-3 to TRBJ1-6, with a tentative D call TRBD1 (5 bases). The germline V gene has CDR1 LGHNA and CDR2 YSLEER. The CDR3 has 13 amino acids. The V end lost 5 bases, the J end lost 8 bases, and 10 bases lay between the germline ends. The CDR3 nucleotides read TGCGCCAGCAGCATGAAGGGGTATTCACCCCTCCACTTT. Translated: CASSMKGYSPLHF.